The 24 T cell receptor beta chains given below trace back to one sample, sequenced in a study of cytomegalovirus exposure and HLA in healthy donors. Amplification used 60 Vbeta primers and 13 Jbeta primers. Sequencing used immunoSEQ multiplex PCR; TCRdb keeps in-frame clones, though not all of them. The sample records some 180,000 clones, 80% being singletons. Sequences were obtained from PBMCs. These receptors originate from a girl between 5 and 17 years old in good health and CMV-seropositive.

The chain couples TRBV4-1 to TRBJ1-1; D call uncertain. Germline V gene data show CDR1 as MGHRA and CDR2 as YSYEKL. CDR3 length: 16 residues. Between the trimmed V and J ends, which lost 1 base and 0 bases, there was a span of 12 bases. The DNA of the CDR3 is TGCGCCAGCAGCCAAGGGGCAGAACACATGAACACTGAAGCTTTCTTT. It yields the protein CASSQGAEHMNTEAFF.

The chain links TRBV18 to TRBJ1-1; D unclear. Germline lookup yields CDR1 KGHSH and CDR2 LQKENI. V shed 2 bases and J shed 1 base, with 11 bases lying between them. This CDR3 comprises 15 residues. The CDR3 reads CASSPVAGSNTEAFF. In nucleotides, the CDR3 is TGTGCCAGCTCACCAGTGGCGGGATCGAACACTGAAGCTTTCTTT.

This chain connects TRBV5-4 to TRBJ2-1, with D possibly TRBD2 on 5 matching bases. Germline lookup yields CDR1 SGHNT and CDR2 YYREEE (reference sequence). The CDR3 length is 17 residues. V lost 0 bases, J lost 5 bases, and 18 bases lay in between. CDR3: CASSLAFGGPKDNEQFF. The DNA for the CDR3 is TGTGCCAGCAGCTTGGCGTTCGGCGGGCCGAAGGACAATGAGCAGTTCTTC.

The chain has TRBV7-9 and TRBJ2-3; TRBD1 might be the D (5 bases). CDR3 length equals 14 residues. V lost 4 bases and J lost 6, with 14 bases in between. Germline CDR1 is SEHNR and CDR2 is FQNEAQ (reference sequence). The CDR3 bases are TGTGCCAGCAGCTCATCAGGGTTTCGGGATACGCAGTATTTT. This codes for CASSSSGFRDTQYF.

This chain joins TRBV9 and TRBJ1-4; 8 bases agree with TRBD1. J was trimmed by 8 bases and V by 2 bases; bases with no gene match: 11. The germline V gene encodes CDR1 SGDLS and CDR2 YYNGEE. The CDR3 extends over 16 amino acids. This CDR3 reads CASSVEGQGLEEKLFF. CDR3 coding DNA: TGTGCCAGCAGCGTGGAAGGACAGGGATTAGAAGAAAAACTGTTTTTT.

Worth noting for this clone: Additional DNA sequences in this sample encode the identical CDR3. The gene calls are TRBV30 and TRBJ1-1; 8 bases agree with TRBD1. Germline V lookup: CDR1 GTSNPN, CDR2 SVGIG (reference sequence). The length of the CDR3 is 14 residues. With 1 base clipped from V and 3 bases from J, the junction kept 4 bases outside the gene matches. CDR3 residues: CAWSADRADTEAFF. For the CDR3, the DNA is TGTGCCTGGAGTGCGGACAGGGCGGACACTGAAGCTTTCTTT.

This chain connects TRBV18 to TRBJ1-2; 10 bases are a match to TRBD1. Germline assignment: CDR1 KGHSH and CDR2 LQKENI. The V segment lost 0 bases and the J segment 4 bases; nucleotides outside the gene matches: 8. The CDR3 totals 17 residues. The CDR3 loop is CASSPPQPGQGSYGYTF. The CDR3 bases are TGTGCCAGCTCACCACCCCAACCGGGACAGGGGTCCTATGGCTACACCTTC.

In its sample, this clone was seen once. For the CDR3, the DNA is TGTGCTAGTGGTTACGGTAGCTCCTACGAGCAGTACTTC. This encodes CASGYGSSYEQYF. The chain carries TRBV12-5 and TRBJ2-7, with D unclear. The CDR3 contains 13 residues. The ends were cut back, 4 bases at V and 0 bases at J, with 7 bases in the middle. Germline assignment: CDR1 LGHNT and CDR2 FRNRAP. The whole variable domain, filled in from reference TRBV12-5 and TRBJ2-7, reads DARVTQTPRHKVTEMGQEVTMRCQPILGHNTVFWYRQTMMQGLELLAYFRNRAPLDDSGMPKDRFSAEMPDATLATLKIQPSEPRDSAVYFCASGYGSSYEQYFGPGTRLTVT.

Only one count was recorded for this clone. V and J are TRBV6-5 and TRBJ2-7; the D gene is possibly TRBD2 (6 bases). Germline V gene sequence: CDR1 MNHEY, CDR2 SVGAGI. With 5 bases removed from V and 0 bases from J, the gap between germline ends came to 11 bases. This CDR3 is 14 amino acids long. The CDR3 DNA reads as TGTGCCAGCAGTCGGGACTCCCTCTCCTACGAGCAGTACTTC. Encoded protein: CASSRDSLSYEQYF.

The chain has TRBV30 and TRBJ2-1; 10 positions match TRBD2. The CDR3 contains 15 residues. V lost 3 bases, J lost 4 bases, and 6 bases stayed unmatched. Germline CDR1 and CDR2: GTSNPN and SVGIG (reference sequence). CDR3 DNA sequence: TGTGCCTGGAGGGAACTAGCGGGATATTACAATGAGCAGTTCTTC. As protein: CAWRELAGYYNEQFF. Full variable domain (outside the CDR3, taken from reference TRBV30 and TRBJ2-1): SQTIHQWPATLVQPVGSPLSLECTVEGTSNPNLYWYRQAAGRGLQLLFYSVGIGQISSEVPQNLSASRPQDRQFILSSKKLLLSDSGFYLCAWRELAGYYNEQFFGPGTRLTVL.

V is TRBV5-1 and J is TRBJ1-4; D possibly corresponds to TRBD1 (6 bases). V was clipped by 0 bases and J by 5 bases, with 8 bases between them. CDR1 and CDR2 from the germline V gene are SGHRS and YFSETQ. The CDR3 sequence is 14 residues long. The CDR3 bases are TGCGCCAGCAGCTTGGTTCAGGGGAATGAAAAACTGTTTTTT. This encodes CASSLVQGNEKLFF. The full variable domain, completed using reference TRBV5-1 and TRBJ1-4, is KAGVTQTPRYLIKTRGQQVTLSCSPISGHRSVSWYQQTPGQGLQFLFEYFSETQRNKGNFPGRFSGRQFSNSRSEMNVSTLELGDSALYLCASSLVQGNEKLFFGSGTQLSVL.

The chain uses TRBV9 and TRBJ1-3; D remains ambiguous. Germline V CDR1 and CDR2: SGDLS, YYNGEE. The V gene lost 0 bases and the J gene lost 4 bases, with 8 bases spanning the gap. This CDR3 contains 14 residues. The CDR3 DNA sequence: TGTGCCAGCAGCGTAGGCCGAGGCGGAAACACCATATATTTT. Amino acid sequence: CASSVGRGGNTIYF. Full variable domain (remainder filled in from reference TRBV9 and TRBJ1-3): DSGVTQTPKHLITATGQRVTLRCSPRSGDLSVYWYQQSLDQGLQFLIQYYNGEERAKGNILERFSAQQFPDLHSELNLSSLELGDSALYFCASSVGRGGNTIYFGEGSWLTVV.

The chain couples TRBV7-3 to TRBJ2-1, with D perhaps TRBD1 (5 bases). Germline V gives CDR1 SGHTA, CDR2 FQGTGA. This CDR3 has 14 residues. The V gene lost 1 base and the J gene lost 4 bases, with 8 bases spanning the gap. This CDR3 reads CASSLMRTYNEQFF. The DNA of the CDR3 is TGTGCCAGCAGCTTAATGCGGACATACAATGAGCAGTTCTTC. The full variable domain, its missing parts supplied by reference TRBV7-3 and TRBJ2-1, is GAGVSQTPSNKVTEKGKYVELRCDPISGHTALYWYRQSLGQGPEFLIYFQGTGAADDSGLPNDRFFAVRPEGSVSTLKIQRTERGDSAVYLCASSLMRTYNEQFFGPGTRLTVL.

The rearrangement joins TRBV10-3 to TRBJ1-1; D call uncertain. The CDR3 covers 12 residues. The germline V gene encodes CDR1 ENHRY and CDR2 SYGVKD. Trimming shortened V by 8 bases and J by 2 bases, and 9 bases separated the two germline ends. DNA of the CDR3: TGTGCCATCTCGCGTCTCAACACTGAAGCTTTCTTT. Its protein product is CAISRLNTEAFF.

This clone has more than one count but fewer than ten. The CDR3 DNA follows: TGCGCCAGCAGCTTGGAGGGGGGGCCCTCCCCCGGGGAGCTGTTTTTT. Translation gives CASSLEGGPSPGELFF. The chain combines TRBV5-1 with TRBJ2-2; possibly TRBD2 for D (7 bases). From germline, CDR1 is SGHRS and CDR2 YFSETQ. The CDR3 has 16 amino acids. Between the trimmed V and J ends, which lost 0 bases and 6 bases, there was a span of 15 bases.

CDR3 region: CASSFGALTYLTEQFF. DNA for the CDR3: TGTGCCAGCAGCTTTGGGGCCCTGACATACCTCACTGAGCAGTTCTTC. The chain couples TRBV7-8 to TRBJ2-1, with D perhaps matching TRBD1 (5 bases). CDR3 length: 16 residues. The germline CDR1 and CDR2 sequences are SGHVS and FQNEAQ. V was cut by 3 bases and J by 9 bases, with 21 bases left in between. Based on the CDR3 plus reference TRBV7-8 and TRBJ2-1, the full variable domain is GAGVSQSPRYKVAKRGQDVALRCDPISGHVSLFWYQQALGQGPEFLTYFQNEAQLDKSGLPSDRFFAERPEGSVSTLKIQRTQQEDSAVYLCASSFGALTYLTEQFFGPGTRLTVL.

The DNA of the CDR3 is TGTGCCAGCAACCCGGGGAGTGGAAACACCATATATTTT. Translated, it gives CASNPGSGNTIYF. The chain combines TRBV25-1 with TRBJ1-3, with D unclear. The CDR3 has 13 residues. CDR1 MGHDK and CDR2 SYGVNS come from the germline V gene. Trimming stripped 7 bases from V and 3 bases from J, with 10 bases between.

The chain uses TRBV12-5 and TRBJ2-2; possibly TRBD2 for D (5 bases). Germline CDR1 reads LGHNT; CDR2 reads FRNRAP. The CDR3 has 13 residues. Deletions cut 5 bases from V and 1 base from J, with 5 bases between. The CDR3 spells CASGSGNTGELFF. In nucleotides, the CDR3 is TGTGCTAGTGGTAGCGGGAACACCGGGGAGCTGTTTTTT.

Notes on this clone: A read error may produce the germline difference seen at one junction end. Other DNA sequences in the sample encode the same CDR3. The V call is TRBV6-6, the J call TRBJ1-1, with D perhaps TRBD1 (6 bases). The CDR3 runs to 15 residues. In germline, CDR1 is MNHNY, CDR2 SVGAGI (reference sequence). CDR3 sequence (DNA): TGCGCCAGCAGTTTCACCGGACAGAAGAACACTGAAGCTTTCTTT. Amino acid sequence: CASSFTGQKNTEAFF.

V is TRBV7-9 and J is TRBJ2-5, with TRBD2 matching over 9 bases. The CDR3 covers 16 residues. Trimming removed 3 bases from V and 3 bases from J; junction bases left unmatched: 8. Germline V lookup: CDR1 SEHNR, CDR2 FQNEAQ (reference sequence). The CDR3 loop reads CASSLVSLAGKETQYF. In DNA form, the CDR3 reads TGTGCCAGCAGCTTGGTTTCTCTAGCGGGAAAAGAGACCCAGTACTTC.

This rearrangement joins TRBV2 to TRBJ2-6; possible D gene TRBD1, 5 bases. The V gene's germline CDR1 is SNHLY and CDR2 FYNNEI. V dropped 1 base and J dropped 4 bases, with 8 bases sitting between them. This CDR3 has 15 amino acids. Here the CDR3 DNA reads TGTGCCAGCAGTGAAGAGGGGAAAGGGGCCAACGTCCTGACTTTC. This translates into CASSEEGKGANVLTF.

A few counts support this clone. At the DNA level, this CDR3 is encoded by other sequences in the same sample as well. The chain employs TRBV27 and TRBJ1-1; possible D gene TRBD1, 6 bases. Trimming shortened V by 0 bases and J by 6 bases, and 8 bases separated the two germline ends. This CDR3 region has 13 residues. In germline, CDR1 is MNHEY, CDR2 SMNVEV (reference sequence). CDR3 region: CASSLSGAAEAFF. For the CDR3, the DNA is TGTGCCAGCAGTTTATCGGGGGCCGCTGAAGCTTTCTTT.

V gene TRBV4-1 combines with J gene TRBJ2-1; 10 nucleotides agree with TRBD2. V shed 3 bases and J 2 bases; nucleotides not matched to a gene: 16. The CDR3 length is 20 residues. CDR1 is MGHRA and CDR2 is YSYEKL in the germline V gene. The DNA for the CDR3 is TGCGCCAGCAGCCATCCCAAAAGAGCGGGAGGGCCCAGGGCCTACAATGAGCAGTTCTTC. This translates into CASSHPKRAGGPRAYNEQFF.

This clone was observed a single time. The rearrangement uses TRBV7-6 and TRBJ2-2; a possible D gene is TRBD2 (5 bases). Germline loops: CDR1 SGHVS, CDR2 FNYEAQ. CDR3 size: 15 residues. Trimming shortened V by 4 bases and J by 2 bases, and 11 bases separated the two germline ends. In nucleotides, the CDR3 is TGTGCCAGCAGCTCCGGACTCGGCAACACCGGGGAGCTGTTTTTT. It specifies CASSSGLGNTGELFF.